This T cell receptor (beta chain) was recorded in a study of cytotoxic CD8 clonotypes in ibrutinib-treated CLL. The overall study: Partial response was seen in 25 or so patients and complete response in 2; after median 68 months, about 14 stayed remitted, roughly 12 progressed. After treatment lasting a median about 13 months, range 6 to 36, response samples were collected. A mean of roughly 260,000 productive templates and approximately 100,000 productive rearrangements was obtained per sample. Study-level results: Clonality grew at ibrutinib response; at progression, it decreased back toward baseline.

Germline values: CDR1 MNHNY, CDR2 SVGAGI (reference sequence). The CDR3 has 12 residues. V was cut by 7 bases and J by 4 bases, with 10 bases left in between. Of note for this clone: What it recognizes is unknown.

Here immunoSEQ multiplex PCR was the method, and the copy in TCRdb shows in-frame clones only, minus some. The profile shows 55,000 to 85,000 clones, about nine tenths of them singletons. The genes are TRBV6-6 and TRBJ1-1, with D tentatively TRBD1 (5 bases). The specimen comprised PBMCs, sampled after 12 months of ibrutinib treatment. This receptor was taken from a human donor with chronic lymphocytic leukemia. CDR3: CASIGVSTEAFF. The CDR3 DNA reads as TGTGCCAGCATAGGGGTGAGCACTGAAGCTTTCTTT.